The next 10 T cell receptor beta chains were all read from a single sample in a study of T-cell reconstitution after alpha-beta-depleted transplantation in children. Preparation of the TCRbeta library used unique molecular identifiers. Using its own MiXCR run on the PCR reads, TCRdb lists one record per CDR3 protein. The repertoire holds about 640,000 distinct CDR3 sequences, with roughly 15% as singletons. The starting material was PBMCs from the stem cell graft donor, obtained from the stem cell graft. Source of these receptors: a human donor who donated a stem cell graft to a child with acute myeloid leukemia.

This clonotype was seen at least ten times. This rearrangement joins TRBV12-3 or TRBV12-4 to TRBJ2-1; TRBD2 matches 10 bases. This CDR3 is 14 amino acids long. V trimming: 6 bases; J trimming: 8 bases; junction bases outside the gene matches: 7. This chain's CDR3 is CASRMSSGGDEQFF. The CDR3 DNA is TGTGCCAGCAGGATGTCTAGCGGGGGTGATGAGCAGTTCTTC.

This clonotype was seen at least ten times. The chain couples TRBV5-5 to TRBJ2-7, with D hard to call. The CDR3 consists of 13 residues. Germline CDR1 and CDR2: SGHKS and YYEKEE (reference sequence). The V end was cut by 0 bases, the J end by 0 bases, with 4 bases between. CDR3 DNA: TGTGCCAGCAGCTTGGTCACCTCCTACGAGCAGTACGTC. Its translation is CASSLVTSYEQYV.

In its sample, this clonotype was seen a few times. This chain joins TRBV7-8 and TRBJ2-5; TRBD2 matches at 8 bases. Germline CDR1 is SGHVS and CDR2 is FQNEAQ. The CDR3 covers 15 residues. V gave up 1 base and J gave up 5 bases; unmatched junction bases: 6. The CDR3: CASSLEGTGGETQYF. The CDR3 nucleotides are TGTGCCAGCAGCTTAGAGGGAACGGGGGGGGAGACCCAGTACTTC.

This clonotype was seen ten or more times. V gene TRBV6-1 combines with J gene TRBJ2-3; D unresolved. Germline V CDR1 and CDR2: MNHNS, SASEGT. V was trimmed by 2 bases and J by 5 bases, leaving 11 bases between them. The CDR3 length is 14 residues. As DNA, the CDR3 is TGTGCCAGCAGTGAATCAGGTCCCTTAGATACGCAGTATTTT. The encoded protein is CASSESGPLDTQYF.

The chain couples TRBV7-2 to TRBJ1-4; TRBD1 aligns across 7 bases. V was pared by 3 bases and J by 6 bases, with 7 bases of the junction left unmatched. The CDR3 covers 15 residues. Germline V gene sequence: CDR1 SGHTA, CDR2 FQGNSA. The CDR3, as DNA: TGTGCCAGCAGCTTGTCCGGGACAGTCGATGAAAAACTGTTTTTT. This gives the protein CASSLSGTVDEKLFF.

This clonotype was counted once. CDR3 amino acids: CASSPLTGKGSGDQPQHF. For the CDR3, the DNA is TGTGCCAGCAGTCCCTTGACAGGGAAGGGGAGCGGCGATCAGCCCCAGCATTTT. The chain combines TRBV27 with TRBJ1-5; 7 bases agree with TRBD1. J gave up 5 bases and V 5 bases, and 18 bases lay outside the gene matches. Per the germline V gene, CDR1 is MNHEY and CDR2 is SMNVEV (reference sequence). The CDR3 totals 18 residues.

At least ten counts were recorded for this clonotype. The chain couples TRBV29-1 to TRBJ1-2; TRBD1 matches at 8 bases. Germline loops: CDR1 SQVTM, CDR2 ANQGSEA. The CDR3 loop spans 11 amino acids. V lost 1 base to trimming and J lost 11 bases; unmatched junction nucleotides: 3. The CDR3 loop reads CSVEGTGRYTF. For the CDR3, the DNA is TGCAGCGTTGAAGGGACAGGGAGGTACACCTTC.

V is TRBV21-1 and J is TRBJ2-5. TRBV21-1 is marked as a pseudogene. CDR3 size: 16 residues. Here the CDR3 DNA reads TGTGCCAGCAGCAAAGCGAAAGGAGGTGACCAAGAGACCCAGTACTTC. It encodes CASSKAKGGDQETQYF.

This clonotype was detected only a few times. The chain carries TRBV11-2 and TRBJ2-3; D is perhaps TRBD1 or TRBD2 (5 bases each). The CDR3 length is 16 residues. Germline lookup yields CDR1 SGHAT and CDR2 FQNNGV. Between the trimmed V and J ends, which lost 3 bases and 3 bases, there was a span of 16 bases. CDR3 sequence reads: CASSFRGPGGTDTQYF. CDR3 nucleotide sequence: TGTGCCAGCAGCTTTAGGGGACCCGGCGGGACAGATACGCAGTATTTT.

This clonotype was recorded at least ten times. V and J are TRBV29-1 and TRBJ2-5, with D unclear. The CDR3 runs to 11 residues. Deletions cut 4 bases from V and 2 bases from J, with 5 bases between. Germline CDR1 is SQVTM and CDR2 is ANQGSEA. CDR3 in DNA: TGCAGCGTTGTTGGGCAAGAGACCCAGTACTTC. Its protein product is CSVVGQETQYF.